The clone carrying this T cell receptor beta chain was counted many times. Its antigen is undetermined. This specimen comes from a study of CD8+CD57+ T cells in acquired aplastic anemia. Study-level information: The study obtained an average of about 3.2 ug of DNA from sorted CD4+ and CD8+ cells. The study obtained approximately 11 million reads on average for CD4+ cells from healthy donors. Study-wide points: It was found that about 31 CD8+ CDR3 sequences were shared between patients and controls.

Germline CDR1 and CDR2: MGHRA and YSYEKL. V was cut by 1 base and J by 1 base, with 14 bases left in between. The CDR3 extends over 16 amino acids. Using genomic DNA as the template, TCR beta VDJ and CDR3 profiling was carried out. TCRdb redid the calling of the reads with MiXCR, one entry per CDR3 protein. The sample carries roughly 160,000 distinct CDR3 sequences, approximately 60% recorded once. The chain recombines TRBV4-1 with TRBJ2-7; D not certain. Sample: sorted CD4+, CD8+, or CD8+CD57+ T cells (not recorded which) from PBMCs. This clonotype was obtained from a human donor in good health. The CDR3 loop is CASSQGGGGLSYEQYF. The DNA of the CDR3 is TGCGCCAGCAGCCAAGGAGGCGGCGGTTTATCCTACGAGCAGTACTTC.